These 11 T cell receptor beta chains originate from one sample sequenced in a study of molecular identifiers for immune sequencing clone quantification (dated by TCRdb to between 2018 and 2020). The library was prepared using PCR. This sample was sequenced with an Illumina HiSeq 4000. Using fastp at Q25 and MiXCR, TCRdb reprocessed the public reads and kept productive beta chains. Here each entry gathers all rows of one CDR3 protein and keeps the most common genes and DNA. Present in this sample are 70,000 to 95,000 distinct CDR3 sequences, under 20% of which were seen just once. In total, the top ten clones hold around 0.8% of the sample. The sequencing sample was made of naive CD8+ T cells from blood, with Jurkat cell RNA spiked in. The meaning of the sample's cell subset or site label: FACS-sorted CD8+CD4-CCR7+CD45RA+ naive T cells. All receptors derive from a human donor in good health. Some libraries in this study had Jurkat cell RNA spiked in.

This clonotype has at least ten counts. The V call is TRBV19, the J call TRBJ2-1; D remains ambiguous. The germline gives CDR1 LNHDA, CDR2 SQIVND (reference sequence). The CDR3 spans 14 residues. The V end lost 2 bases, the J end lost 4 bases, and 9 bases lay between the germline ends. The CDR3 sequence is CASSIRQFYNEQFF. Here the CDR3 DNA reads TGTGCCAGTAGTATAAGGCAATTTTACAATGAGCAGTTCTTC.

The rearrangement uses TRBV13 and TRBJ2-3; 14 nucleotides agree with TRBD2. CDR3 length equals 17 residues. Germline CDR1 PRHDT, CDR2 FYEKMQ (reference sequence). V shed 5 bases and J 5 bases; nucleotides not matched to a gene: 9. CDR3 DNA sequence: TGTGCCAGCAGCCCCCGGGGACTAGCGGGAGTGATAGATACGCAGTATTTT. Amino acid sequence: CASSPRGLAGVIDTQYF.

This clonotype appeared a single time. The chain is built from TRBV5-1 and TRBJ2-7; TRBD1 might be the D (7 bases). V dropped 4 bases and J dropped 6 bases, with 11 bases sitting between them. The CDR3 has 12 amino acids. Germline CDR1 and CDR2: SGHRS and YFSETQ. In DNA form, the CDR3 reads TGCGCCAGCAGCGCGGGACAGCCCGAGCAGTACTTC. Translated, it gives CASSAGQPEQYF. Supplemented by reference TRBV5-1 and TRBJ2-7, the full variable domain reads KAGVTQTPRYLIKTRGQQVTLSCSPISGHRSVSWYQQTPGQGLQFLFEYFSETQRNKGNFPGRFSGRQFSNSRSEMNVSTLELGDSALYLCASSAGQPEQYFGPGTRLTVT.

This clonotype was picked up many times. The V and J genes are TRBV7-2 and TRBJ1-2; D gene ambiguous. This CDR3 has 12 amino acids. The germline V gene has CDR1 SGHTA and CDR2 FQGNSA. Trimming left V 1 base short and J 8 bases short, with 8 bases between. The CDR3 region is CASSLVAVGYTF. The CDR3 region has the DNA TGTGCCAGCAGCTTAGTGGCAGTCGGCTACACCTTC.

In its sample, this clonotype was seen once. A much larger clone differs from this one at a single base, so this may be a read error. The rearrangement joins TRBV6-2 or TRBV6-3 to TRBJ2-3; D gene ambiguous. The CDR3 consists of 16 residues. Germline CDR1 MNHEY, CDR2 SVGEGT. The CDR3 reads CASSYGLGRSTDAQYF. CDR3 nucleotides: TGTGCCAGCAGTTATGGGCTAGGGCGTAGCACAGATGCGCAGTATTTT.

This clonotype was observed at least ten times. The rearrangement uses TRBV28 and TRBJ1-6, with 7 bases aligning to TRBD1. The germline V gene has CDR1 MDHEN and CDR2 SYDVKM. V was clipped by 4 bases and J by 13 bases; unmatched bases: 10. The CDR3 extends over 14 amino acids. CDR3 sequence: CASSWTGPTNPLHF. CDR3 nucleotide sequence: TGTGCCAGCAGTTGGACAGGTCCCACTAATCCCCTCCACTTT.

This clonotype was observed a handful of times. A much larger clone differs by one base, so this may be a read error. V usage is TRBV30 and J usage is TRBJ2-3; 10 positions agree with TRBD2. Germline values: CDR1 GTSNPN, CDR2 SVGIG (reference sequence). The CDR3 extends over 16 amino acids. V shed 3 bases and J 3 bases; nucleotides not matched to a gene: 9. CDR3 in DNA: TGTGCCTGGAGCCTAGGACCTAGCGGGAGTACAGATACGCAGTATTTT. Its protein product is CAWSLGPSGSTDTQYF.

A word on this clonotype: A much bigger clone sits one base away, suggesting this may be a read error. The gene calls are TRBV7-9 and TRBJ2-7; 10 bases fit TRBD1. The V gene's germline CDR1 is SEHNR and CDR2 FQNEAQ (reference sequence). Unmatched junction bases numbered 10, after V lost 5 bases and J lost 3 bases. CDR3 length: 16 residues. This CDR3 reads CASSPSLRTGGYEQYF. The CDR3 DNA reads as TGTGCCAGCAGCCCTAGCCTAAGGACAGGGGGCTACGAGCAGTACTTC.

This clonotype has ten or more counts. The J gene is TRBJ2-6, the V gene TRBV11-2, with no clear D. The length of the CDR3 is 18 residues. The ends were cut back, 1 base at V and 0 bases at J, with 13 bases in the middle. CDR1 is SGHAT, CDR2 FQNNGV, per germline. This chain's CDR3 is CASSLAAGLNSGANVLTF. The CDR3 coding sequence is TGTGCCAGCAGCTTAGCGGCAGGATTAAACTCTGGGGCCAACGTCCTGACTTTC. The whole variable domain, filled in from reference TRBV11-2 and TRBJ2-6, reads EAGVAQSPRYKIIEKRQSVAFWCNPISGHATLYWYQQILGQGPKLLIQFQNNGVVDDSQLPKDRFSAERLKGVDSTLKIQPAKLEDSAVYLCASSLAAGLNSGANVLTFGAGSRLTVL.

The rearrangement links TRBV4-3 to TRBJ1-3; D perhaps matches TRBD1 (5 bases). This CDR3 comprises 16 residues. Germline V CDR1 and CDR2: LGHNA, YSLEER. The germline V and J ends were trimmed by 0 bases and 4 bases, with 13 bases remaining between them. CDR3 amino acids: CASSQDGRTLGNTIYF. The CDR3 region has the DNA TGCGCCAGCAGCCAAGACGGCAGGACATTAGGAAACACCATATATTTT.

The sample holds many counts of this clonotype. The CDR3: CASSQDGGGYEQYF. CDR3 nucleotide sequence: TGCGCCAGCAGCCAAGATGGGGGGGGCTACGAGCAGTACTTC. This rearrangement joins TRBV4-3 to TRBJ2-7; TRBD2 matches 7 bases. CDR3 size: 14 residues. The germline V gene encodes CDR1 LGHNA and CDR2 YSLEER. V lost 0 bases to trimming and J lost 3 bases; unmatched junction nucleotides: 2.